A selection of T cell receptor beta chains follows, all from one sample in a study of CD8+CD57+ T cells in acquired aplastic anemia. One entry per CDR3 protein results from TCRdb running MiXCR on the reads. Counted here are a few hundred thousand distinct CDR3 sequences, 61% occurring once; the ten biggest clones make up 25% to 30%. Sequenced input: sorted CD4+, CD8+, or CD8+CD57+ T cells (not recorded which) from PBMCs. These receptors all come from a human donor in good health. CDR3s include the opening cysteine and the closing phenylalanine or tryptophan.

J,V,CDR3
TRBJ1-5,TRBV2,CASSVGTHQPQHF
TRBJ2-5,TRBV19,CASGLTGGGQETQYF
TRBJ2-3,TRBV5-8,CASSSPERGWGDTQYF
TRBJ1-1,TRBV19,CASSEGQANTEAFF
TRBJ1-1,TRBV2,CASSENRIGGTEAFF
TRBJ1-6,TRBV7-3,CASSQGVGSPLHF
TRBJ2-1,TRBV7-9,CASSLSISSNEQFF
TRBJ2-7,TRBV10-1,CASSYGTEYEQYF
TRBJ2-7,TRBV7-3,CASSSLGVGGGYEQYF
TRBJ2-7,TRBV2,CASSAGTGISEQYF
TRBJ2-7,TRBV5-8,CASRDRASYEQYF
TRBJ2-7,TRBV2,CASSEQVTVSEQYF
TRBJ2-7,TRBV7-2,CASSLVPAGSSYEQYF
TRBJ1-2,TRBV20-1,CSASIGDYGYTF
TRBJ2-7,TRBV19,CASSAGTMGYEQYF
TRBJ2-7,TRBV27,CASSPQVQSSYEQYF
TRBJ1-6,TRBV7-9,CASTRGGEDSPLHF
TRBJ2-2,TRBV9,CASSVGTGVAGELFF
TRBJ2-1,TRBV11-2,CASSPPSNAQGEQFF
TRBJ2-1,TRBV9,CASSVETSGAYEQFF
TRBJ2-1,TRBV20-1,CSARVPGLAGGRAYNEQFF
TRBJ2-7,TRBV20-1,CSARDETSSYEQYF
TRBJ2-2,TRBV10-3,CAALWGPQGCANTGELFF
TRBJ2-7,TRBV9,CASSGRDSAYEQYF
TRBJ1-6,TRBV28,CASSPRLNSPLHF
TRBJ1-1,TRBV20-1,CSAEDRGRPAFF